This paragraph reports one T cell receptor (beta chain). The antigen remains undetermined. Germline V CDR1 and CDR2: SGHRS, YFSETQ. The CDR3 is 14 amino acids. Losses at the gene ends were 4 bases for V and 5 bases for J; bases not matched to a gene: 8. This specimen comes from a study of T cell responses to AZD1222 COVID-19 vaccine. Study in general: Pooling was applied to second doses at about 4 or about 12 weeks. Regarding the study as a whole: Baseline serostatus was positive in only six AZD1222 recipients. Spike as a whole was targeted by vaccine-associated CD4 TCRs, dominant at 160-218 and 743-854.

TCRdb's copy holds only in-frame clones and misses some; the assay was immunoSEQ multiplex PCR. The sample holds about 120,000 clones; roughly 88% are singletons and the top ten take 4.5% to 6%. The chain joins TRBV5-1 to TRBJ2-7; 8 bases are a match to TRBD1. This TCR came from an adult in good health. The material sequenced was peripheral blood, taken on day 0 of AZD1222 vaccination. CDR3 sequence reads: CASSPGQGWHEQYF. CDR3 sequence (DNA): TGCGCCAGCAGCCCAGGACAGGGTTGGCACGAGCAGTACTTC.